These 27 T cell receptor beta chains originate from one sample sequenced in a study of OX40 agonist ivuxolimab in advanced cancers. Sequencing used immunoSEQ multiplex PCR; TCRdb keeps in-frame clones, though not all of them. The table lists roughly 64,000 clones, about 81% of them singletons, with about 2.2% in the top ten. Sequences were derived from CD4+ or CD8+ T cells sorted from blood, sampled in a trial of the OX40 agonist ivuxolimab. The receptors shown here come from an adult with an advanced solid tumor such as melanoma, head and neck, liver or kidney cancer.

V usage is TRBV11-3 and J usage is TRBJ2-7, with a possible D match to TRBD1 (5 bases). The CDR3 is 13 residues long. The germline CDR1 and CDR2 sequences are SGHNT and YENEEA. Between the trimmed V and J ends, which lost 4 bases and 6 bases, there was a span of 13 bases. CDR3 DNA: TGTGCCAGCAGCTCCTACACAGGAAGCGAGCAGTACTTC. Residues: CASSSYTGSEQYF.

The V gene is TRBV7-9, the J gene TRBJ1-3; no reliable D call. V lost 7 bases and J lost 0, with 13 bases in between. The CDR3 runs 15 residues. Germline V gene data show CDR1 as SEHNR and CDR2 as FQNEAQ (reference sequence). The CDR3 sequence is CASTRDRSSGNTIYF. The CDR3, as DNA: TGTGCCAGCACGCGAGATAGGAGCTCTGGAAACACCATATATTTT. Based on the CDR3 plus reference TRBV7-9 and TRBJ1-3, the full variable domain is DTGVSQNPRHKITKRGQNVTFRCDPISEHNRLYWYRQTLGQGPEFLTYFQNEAQLEKSRLLSDRFSAERPKGSFSTLEIQRTEQGDSAMYLCASTRDRSSGNTIYFGEGSWLTVV.

The CDR3 coding sequence is TGTGCCAGCAGCGTCCCGGGACAGGGCTCCTACGAGCAGTACTTC. This translates into CASSVPGQGSYEQYF. This chain links TRBV5-6 with TRBJ2-7; TRBD1 matches at 9 bases. Germline lookup yields CDR1 SGHDT and CDR2 YYEEEE. J lost 0 bases, V lost 4 bases, and 5 bases had no gene match. This CDR3 is 15 amino acids long.

This clone was observed a single time. The chain recombines TRBV18 with TRBJ2-1, with 10 bases lining up with TRBD2. The CDR3 is 18 amino acids. Germline CDR1 KGHSH, CDR2 LQKENI. Trimming at V came to 3 bases and at J to 7 bases, leaving 15 bases not matched to a gene. The CDR3 region is CASSPFDSSGSFSNEQFF. The CDR3 bases are TGTGCCAGCTCACCTTTTGACTCTAGCGGGAGTTTTAGTAATGAGCAGTTCTTC.

In nucleotides, the CDR3 is TGTGCCAGCACCACCCCGCGTGCTAGTGACAATGAGCAGTTCTTC. Its protein product is CASTTPRASDNEQFF. This sequence joins TRBV5-4 and TRBJ2-1, with unresolved D. The CDR3 length is 15 residues. Trimming pared 6 bases from V and 5 bases from J, leaving 18 bases between. The germline V gene encodes CDR1 SGHNT and CDR2 YYREEE (reference sequence).

This chain uses TRBV7-9 with TRBJ2-2; D uncertain. Germline V CDR1 and CDR2: SEHNR, FQNEAQ (reference sequence). V lost 5 bases and J 5 bases, leaving 9 bases between the germline ends. This CDR3 is 13 amino acids long. The CDR3, as DNA: TGTGCCAGCAGCAGTAGATGGACCGGGGAGCTGTTTTTT. It yields the protein CASSSRWTGELFF.

V is TRBV27 and J is TRBJ1-2; D perhaps matches TRBD1 (5 bases). The CDR3 has 13 residues. Germline V gene sequence: CDR1 MNHEY, CDR2 SMNVEV (reference sequence). Trimming took off 5 bases at V and 3 bases at J, with 10 bases between the two ends. This chain's CDR3 is CASSPKGHYGYTF. Written as DNA, the CDR3 is TGTGCCAGCAGTCCCAAGGGGCACTATGGCTACACCTTC.

V is TRBV5-8 and J is TRBJ2-3, with 10 bases that match TRBD2. CDR1 is SGHTS, CDR2 YDEGEE, per germline. The ends lost 2 bases at V and 1 base at J; junction bases unmatched: 7. CDR3 length: 17 amino acids. The CDR3 nucleotides read TGTGCCAGCAGCTTTCGAGCGGGAGGGTACGGCACAGATACGCAGTATTTT. This translates into CASSFRAGGYGTDTQYF.

The chain combines TRBV2 with TRBJ2-7; no clear D gene. Per the germline V gene, CDR1 is SNHLY and CDR2 is FYNNEI. The length of the CDR3 is 12 residues. Trimming pared 6 bases from V and 3 bases from J, leaving 9 bases between. The CDR3 region has the DNA TGTGCCAGCAGCCGGACGATCTACGAGCAGTACTTC. The encoded protein is CASSRTIYEQYF. The full variable domain, with the rest looked up from reference TRBV2 and TRBJ2-7, is EPEVTQTPSHQVTQMGQEVILRCVPISNHLYFYWYRQILGQKVEFLVSFYNNEISEKSEIFDDQFSVERPDGSNFTLKIRSTKLEDSAMYFCASSRTIYEQYFGPGTRLTVT.

V gene TRBV7-3 combines with J gene TRBJ2-2, with a weak D call TRBD2 (6 bases). Trimming took 1 base from V and 5 from J, leaving 11 bases between them. This CDR3 is built from 15 residues. CDR1 and CDR2 (germline): SGHTA, FQGTGA. The CDR3 region is CASSLNTGVTGELFF. The CDR3 DNA follows: TGTGCCAGCAGCTTAAATACGGGGGTGACCGGGGAGCTGTTTTTT.

This clone was picked up one time. V and J are TRBV27 and TRBJ2-4, with D possibly being TRBD1 (6 bases). V was pared by 6 bases and J by 0 bases, with 18 bases between. Germline values: CDR1 MNHEY, CDR2 SMNVEV (reference sequence). The CDR3 runs to 17 residues. CDR3 sequence reads: CASRQGQGVLAKNIQYF. DNA for the CDR3: TGTGCCAGCAGGCAGGGGCAAGGGGTGCTAGCCAAAAACATTCAGTACTTC.

V is TRBV2 and J is TRBJ1-5; 8 bases align to TRBD1. V gave up 6 bases and J gave up 3 bases; unmatched junction bases: 7. CDR1 is SNHLY and CDR2 is FYNNEI in the germline V gene. The CDR3 runs 15 residues. CDR3 loop: CASSGDRSTNQPQHF. CDR3 nucleotide sequence: TGTGCCAGCAGCGGGGACAGGTCAACCAATCAGCCCCAGCATTTT. Full variable domain (missing parts from reference TRBV2 and TRBJ1-5): EPEVTQTPSHQVTQMGQEVILRCVPISNHLYFYWYRQILGQKVEFLVSFYNNEISEKSEIFDDQFSVERPDGSNFTLKIRSTKLEDSAMYFCASSGDRSTNQPQHFGDGTRLSIL.

The V call is TRBV2, the J call TRBJ2-7, with D possibly TRBD1 on 6 matching bases. Germline V gives CDR1 SNHLY, CDR2 FYNNEI. CDR3 length equals 13 residues. Trimming left V 4 bases short and J 3 bases short, with 10 bases between. The CDR3 loop is CASSVYRDYEQYF. The CDR3 region has the DNA TGTGCCAGCAGTGTATACAGGGACTACGAGCAGTACTTC.

V usage is TRBV19 and J usage is TRBJ2-1, with D perhaps TRBD2 (5 bases). V lost 5 bases to trimming and J lost 4 bases, with 9 bases between them. This CDR3 comprises 13 residues. Germline values: CDR1 LNHDA, CDR2 SQIVND (reference sequence). CDR3 in amino acids: CASSRTGYNEQFF. CDR3 in DNA: TGTGCCAGTAGTCGGACGGGGTACAATGAGCAGTTCTTC.

V and J are TRBV7-2 and TRBJ1-2, with TRBD1 matching over 8 bases. Germline trimming cut 5 bases from V and 5 bases from J; bases unmatched to any gene: 4. The CDR3 sequence is 13 residues long. CDR1 SGHTA and CDR2 FQGNSA come from the germline V gene. The DNA for the CDR3 is TGTGCCAGCAGCCCGCAGGGGGCGTATGGCTACACCTTC. It encodes CASSPQGAYGYTF.

The rearrangement joins TRBV5-8 to TRBJ2-5, with D tentatively TRBD1 or TRBD2 (5 bases each). The ends were cut back, 4 bases at V and 4 bases at J, with 17 bases in the middle. Germline assignment: CDR1 SGHTS and CDR2 YDEGEE. This CDR3 is 15 amino acids long. CDR3 DNA sequence: TGTGCCAGCAGCCCGGGGCAAACAAGTGGAGAGACCCAGTACTTC. Translation: CASSPGQTSGETQYF.

The J gene is TRBJ2-7, the V gene TRBV19, with TRBD1 as a possible D gene (6 bases). Germline CDR1 reads LNHDA; CDR2 reads SQIVND (reference sequence). V gave up 6 bases and J gave up 4 bases, with 13 bases separating them. The CDR3 length is 13 residues. The chain's CDR3 is CASRSTGLYEQYF. In DNA, the CDR3 is TGTGCCAGTAGGTCTACAGGGCTTTACGAGCAGTACTTC.

The chain combines TRBV25-1 with TRBJ2-7; TRBD1 aligns across 8 bases. Germline CDR1 reads MGHDK; CDR2 reads SYGVNS. Trimming removed 8 bases from V and 5 bases from J; junction bases left unmatched: 8. There are 13 residues in the CDR3. As DNA, the CDR3 is TGTGCCAGCCGAGGACAGGGCAGGAACGAGCAGTACTTC. Its protein is CASRGQGRNEQYF.

DNA of the CDR3: TGCGCCAGCAGTGCGACGGGACTAGCGGAAAGCACAGATACGCAGTATTTT. As protein: CASSATGLAESTDTQYF. The chain is built from TRBV10-1 and TRBJ2-3; the match to TRBD2 covers 11 bases. V lost 4 bases, J lost 0 bases, and 6 bases stayed unmatched. CDR1 is WNHNN and CDR2 is SYGVQD in the germline V gene (reference sequence). The CDR3 loop spans 17 amino acids.

The V call is TRBV21-1, the J call TRBJ2-4; TRBD1, the table's D call, lacks a check against the DNA. TRBV21-1 corresponds to a pseudogene. The CDR3 has 17 amino acids. CDR3 in amino acids: CASSNGGIQGAKNIQYF. CDR3 nucleotide sequence: TGTGCCAGCAGCAATGGGGGCATACAGGGGGCCAAAAACATTCAGTACTTC.

J is TRBJ1-2 and V is TRBV5-4; TRBD1 is a possible D gene (5 bases). This CDR3 spans 14 amino acids. The V gene's germline CDR1 is SGHNT and CDR2 YYREEE (reference sequence). Trimming took off 3 bases at V and 3 bases at J, with 12 bases between the two ends. The CDR3 loop reads CASSWGLEDYGYTF. Written as DNA, the CDR3 is TGTGCCAGCAGCTGGGGACTTGAGGACTATGGCTACACCTTC.

This chain uses TRBV28 with TRBJ2-7; D might be TRBD1 (6 bases). V was cut by 2 bases and J by 3 bases, with 20 bases left in between. Per the germline V gene, CDR1 is MDHEN and CDR2 is SYDVKM. The CDR3 totals 17 residues. The CDR3 DNA is TGTGCCAGCAGTTTAAGCCGACAGGCCCTTTCAATCTACGAGCAGTACTTC. It translates to CASSLSRQALSIYEQYF. Based on the CDR3 plus reference TRBV28 and TRBJ2-7, the full variable domain is DVKVTQSSRYLVKRTGEKVFLECVQDMDHENMFWYRQDPGLGLRLIYFSYDVKMKEKGDIPEGYSVSREKKERFSLILESASTNQTSMYLCASSLSRQALSIYEQYFGPGTRLTVT.

The J gene is TRBJ2-5, the V gene TRBV13; TRBD2 agrees at 8 bases. The V gene end was trimmed by 3 bases and the J gene end by 2 bases; junction bases not matched to a gene: 14. CDR1 and CDR2 from the germline V gene are PRHDT and FYEKMQ (reference sequence). This CDR3 has 18 residues. The CDR3: CASSLRRGSGGPQETQYF. The CDR3 DNA is TGTGCCAGCAGCTTGAGGAGGGGCAGCGGGGGCCCGCAAGAGACCCAGTACTTC.

The chain has TRBV30 and TRBJ2-3, with 7 bases aligning to TRBD2. CDR1 and CDR2 from the germline V gene are GTSNPN and SVGIG (reference sequence). This CDR3 comprises 20 residues. J lost 1 base, V lost 4 bases, and 23 bases had no gene match. The CDR3 sequence is CAWNLREGGIAPPRTDTQYF. CDR3 sequence (DNA): TGTGCCTGGAACCTTAGGGAGGGTGGGATAGCCCCCCCACGCACAGATACGCAGTATTTT. Looking up the rest from reference TRBV30 and TRBJ2-3 gives the full variable domain: SQTIHQWPATLVQPVGSPLSLECTVEGTSNPNLYWYRQAAGRGLQLLFYSVGIGQISSEVPQNLSASRPQDRQFILSSKKLLLSDSGFYLCAWNLREGGIAPPRTDTQYFGPGTRLTVL.

The genes are TRBV10-3 and TRBJ2-1, with D possibly matching TRBD1 (5 bases). The germline V gene encodes CDR1 ENHRY and CDR2 SYGVKD. The CDR3 is made up of 17 amino acids. Trimming cost V 6 bases and J 0 bases, with 18 bases left between them. CDR3 nucleotide sequence: TGTGCCATCAGCCTCTCCCCTTACAGGAGCTCCTACAATGAGCAGTTCTTC. It encodes CAISLSPYRSSYNEQFF.

The CDR3, as DNA: TGTGCCAGTACCTCACACGGCGGGACTGAAAAACTGTTTTTT. Translating it yields CASTSHGGTEKLFF. This sequence joins TRBV19 and TRBJ1-4, with D possibly being TRBD1 (5 bases). This CDR3 spans 14 amino acids. The ends were cut back, 7 bases at V and 7 bases at J, with 16 bases in the middle. Germline V gives CDR1 LNHDA, CDR2 SQIVND (reference sequence).

There are a few counts of this clone. The rearrangement links TRBV10-2 to TRBJ2-3, with 12 bases matching TRBD2. The CDR3 loop spans 16 amino acids. Unmatched junction bases numbered 6, after V lost 7 bases and J lost 1 base. CDR1 and CDR2 (germline): WSHSY, SAAADI. The CDR3 coding sequence is TGCGCCAGCACCCCCAGACTAGCGGGAGGCACAGATACGCAGTATTTT. This codes for CASTPRLAGGTDTQYF.